Listed here is a single TCR beta chain. Its specificity is not known. The germline V gene has CDR1 LGHNA and CDR2 YNFKEQ. The CDR3 covers 15 residues. J lost 4 bases, V lost 5 bases, and 10 bases had no gene match. This sample was taken from a study of CD8 T cells in Susac syndrome. Random hexamers were used to reverse transcribe 0.5 to 1 ug of RNA. TCRdb re-called the immunoSEQ multiplex PCR reads through MiXCR, storing one row per CDR3 protein. Found here are 150,000 to 200,000 distinct CDR3 sequences, 90% to 95% of them singletons; the top ten hold 0.1% to 0.12%. General study points: When the CD4+ T cell repertoires of patients with Susac syndrome were examined, they did not show any clonal expansion.

The chain recombines TRBV4-2 with TRBJ2-7, with 8 bases fitting TRBD2. Sequenced material: CD4+ T cells from PBMCs. The source of this sequence is a human donor with Susac syndrome. The CDR3 here is CASSSSGGQLYEQYF. CDR3 bases: TGTGCCAGCAGCTCCAGCGGGGGTCAGCTGTACGAGCAGTACTTC.